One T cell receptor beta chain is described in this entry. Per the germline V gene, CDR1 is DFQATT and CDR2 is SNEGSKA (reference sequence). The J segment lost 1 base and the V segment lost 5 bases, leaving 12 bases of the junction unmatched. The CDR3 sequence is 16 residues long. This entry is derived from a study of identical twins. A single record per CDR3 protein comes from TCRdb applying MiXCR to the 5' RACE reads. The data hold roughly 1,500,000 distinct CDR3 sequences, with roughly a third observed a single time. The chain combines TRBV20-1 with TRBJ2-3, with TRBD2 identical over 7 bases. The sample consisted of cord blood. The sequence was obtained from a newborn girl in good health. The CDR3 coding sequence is TGCAGTGCTCCCAATTGGGGAGGGCCTGGCACAGATACGCAGTATTTT. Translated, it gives CSAPNWGGPGTDTQYF.